The 3 T cell receptor beta chains below all came from one sample that was sequenced in a study of T-cell memory formation after mild COVID-19 (dated by TCRdb to about 2021). Libraries were prepared through 5' RACE. The reads were generated on an Illumina NovaSeq 6000. TCRdb handled the public reads itself, with Q25 trimming in fastp and clone calling in MiXCR, and kept productive beta chains. Identical CDR3 protein sequences are pooled into one entry, listed with their most common genes and DNA. The sample table shows roughly 450,000 distinct CDR3 sequences, and 18% are seen once. Of the sample, around an eighth falls within the top ten clones. Sequencing used PBMCs or a T cell subset sorted from them (not recorded which). These receptors originate from an adult woman who had mild COVID-19 (a few samples of this study predate the infection). The sample titles of this study are shuffled in the database, so cell type and time point are left out; the donor was told from shared clones.

The chain employs TRBV11-3 and TRBJ1-2; TRBD1 matches at 10 bases. The junction had 9 bases not matched to a gene; V was cut back by 5 bases and J by 6 bases. There are 15 residues in the CDR3. Germline CDR1 SGHNT, CDR2 YENEEA. This CDR3 reads CASSRGTGDKDGYTF. In DNA form, the CDR3 reads TGTGCCAGCAGCCGCGGGACAGGGGATAAGGATGGCTACACCTTC.

The rearrangement links TRBV5-1 to TRBJ1-6, with D hard to call. Per the germline V gene, CDR1 is SGHRS and CDR2 is YFSETQ. This CDR3 region has 15 residues. V lost 3 bases, J lost 6 bases, and 13 bases lay in between. CDR3 loop: CASSYGSSVNSPLHF. Here the CDR3 DNA reads TGCGCCAGCAGCTACGGGTCCTCTGTTAATTCACCCCTCCACTTT.

This clonotype has just a few counts. The V gene is TRBV19, the J gene TRBJ2-7, with D tentatively TRBD2 (5 bases). The CDR3 is 14 residues long. CDR1 and CDR2 from the germline V gene are LNHDA and SQIVND (reference sequence). Trimming took 1 base from V and 7 from J, leaving 14 bases between them. CDR3 protein: CASSIGASSGEQYF. The CDR3 DNA reads as TGTGCCAGTAGTATAGGCGCGAGTTCGGGGGAGCAGTACTTC.